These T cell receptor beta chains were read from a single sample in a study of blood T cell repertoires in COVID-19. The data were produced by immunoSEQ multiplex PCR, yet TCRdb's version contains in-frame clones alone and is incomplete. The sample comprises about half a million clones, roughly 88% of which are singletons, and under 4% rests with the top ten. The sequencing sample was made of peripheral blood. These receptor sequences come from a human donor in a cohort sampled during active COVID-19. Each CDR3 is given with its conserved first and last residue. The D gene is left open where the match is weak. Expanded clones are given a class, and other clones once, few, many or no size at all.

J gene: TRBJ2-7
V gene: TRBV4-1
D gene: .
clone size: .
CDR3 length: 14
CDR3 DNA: TGCGCCAGCAGCCCAGCCCAGGGTAACTACGAGCAGTACTTC
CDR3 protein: CASSPAQGNYEQYF

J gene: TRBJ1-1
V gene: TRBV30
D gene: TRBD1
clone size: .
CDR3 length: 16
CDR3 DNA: TGTGCCTGGAGTGTCCTCGCGACAGGGGCGAACACTGAAGCTTTCTTT
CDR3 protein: CAWSVLATGANTEAFF

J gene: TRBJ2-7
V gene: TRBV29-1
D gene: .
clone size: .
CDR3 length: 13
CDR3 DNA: TGCAGCGTTGAGGTCCAGGGAACCTACAAGCAGTACTTC
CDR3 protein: CSVEVQGTYKQYF

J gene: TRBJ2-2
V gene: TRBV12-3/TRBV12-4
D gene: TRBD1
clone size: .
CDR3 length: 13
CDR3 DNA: TGTGCCAGCAGTTTCAGGGGGCGAAGGGAGCTGTTTTTT
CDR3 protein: CASSFRGRRELFF

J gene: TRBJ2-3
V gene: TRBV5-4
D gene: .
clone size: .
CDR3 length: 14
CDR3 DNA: TGTGCCAGCAGCTGGTCGCCGGGGGCAGATACGCAGTATTTT
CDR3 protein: CASSWSPGADTQYF

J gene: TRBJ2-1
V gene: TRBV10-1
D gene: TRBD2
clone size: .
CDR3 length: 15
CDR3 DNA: TGCGCCAGCAGTGAAGGAACTAGCGGAGTCAATGAGCAGTTCTTC
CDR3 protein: CASSEGTSGVNEQFF

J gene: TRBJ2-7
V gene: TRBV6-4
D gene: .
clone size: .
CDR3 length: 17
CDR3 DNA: TGTGCCAGCAGTCCGGATCTATGGGGGGATCTACGTGGCGAGCAGTACTTC
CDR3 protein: CASSPDLWGDLRGEQYF

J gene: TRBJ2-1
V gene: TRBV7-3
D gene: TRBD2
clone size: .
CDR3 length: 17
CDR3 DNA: TGTGCCAGCAGCCAGGGATGGCGCGGGAGTCGCTACAATGAGCAGTTCTTC
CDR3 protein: CASSQGWRGSRYNEQFF

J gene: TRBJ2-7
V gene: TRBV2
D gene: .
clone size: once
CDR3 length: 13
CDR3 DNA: TGTGCCAGCAGTGAAGACAGGGAGAACGAGCAGTACTTC
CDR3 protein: CASSEDRENEQYF

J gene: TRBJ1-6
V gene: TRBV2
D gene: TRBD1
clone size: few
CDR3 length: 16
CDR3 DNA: TGTGCCAGCAGCCCGGACAGGGGGCGGGATAATTCACCCCTCCACTTT
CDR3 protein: CASSPDRGRDNSPLHF

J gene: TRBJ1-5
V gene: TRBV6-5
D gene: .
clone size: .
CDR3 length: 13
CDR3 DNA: TGTGCCAGCAGCGGCAACAGAGATCAGCCCCAGCATTTT
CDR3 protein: CASSGNRDQPQHF

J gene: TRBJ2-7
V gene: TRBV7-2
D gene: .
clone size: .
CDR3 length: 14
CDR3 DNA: TGTGCCAGCAGCTTACTAGCCGTCTCCTACGAGCAGTACTTC
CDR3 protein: CASSLLAVSYEQYF

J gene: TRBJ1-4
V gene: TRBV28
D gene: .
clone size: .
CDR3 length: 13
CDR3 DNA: TGTGCCAGCAGTTTTCCCGGGAATGAAAAACTGTTTTTT
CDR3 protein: CASSFPGNEKLFF

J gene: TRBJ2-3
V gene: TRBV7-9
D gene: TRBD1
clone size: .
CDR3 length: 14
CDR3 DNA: TGTGCCAGCAGCCCGACAGGGGGCGCAGATACGCAGTATTTT
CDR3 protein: CASSPTGGADTQYF

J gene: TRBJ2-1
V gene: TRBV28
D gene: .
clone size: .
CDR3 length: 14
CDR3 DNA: TGTGCCAGCAGTCAGCTAGCTCATAACAATGAGCAGTTCTTC
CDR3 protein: CASSQLAHNNEQFF

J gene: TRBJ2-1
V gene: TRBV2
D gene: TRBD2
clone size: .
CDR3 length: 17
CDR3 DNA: TGTGCCAGCAGTGAGGGCGGGAGTGGTTTCCCCTACAATGAGCAGTTCTTC
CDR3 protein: CASSEGGSGFPYNEQFF

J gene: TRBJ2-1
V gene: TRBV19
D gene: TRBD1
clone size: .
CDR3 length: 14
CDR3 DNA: TGTGCCAGTAGTGTGGGACAGCAACTCAATGAGCAGTTCTTC
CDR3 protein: CASSVGQQLNEQFF

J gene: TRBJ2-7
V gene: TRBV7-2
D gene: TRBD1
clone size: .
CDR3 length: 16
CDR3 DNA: TGTGCCAGCAGCTGGGCTCCGAGGGGACAGGACTACGAGCAGTACTTC
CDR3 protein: CASSWAPRGQDYEQYF

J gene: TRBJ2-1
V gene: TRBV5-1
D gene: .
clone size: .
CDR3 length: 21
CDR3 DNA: TGCGCCAGCACGCGGGGGCGGGATGGTCGGGTACTTCCCCCATCCTACAATGAGCAGTTCTTC
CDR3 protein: CASTRGRDGRVLPPSYNEQFF

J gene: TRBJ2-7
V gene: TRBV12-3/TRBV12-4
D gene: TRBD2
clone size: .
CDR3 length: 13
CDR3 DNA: TGTGCCAGCAGCACTAGCGGGAGTTACGAGCAGTACTTC
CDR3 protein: CASSTSGSYEQYF

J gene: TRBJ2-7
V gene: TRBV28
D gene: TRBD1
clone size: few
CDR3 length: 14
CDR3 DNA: TGTGCCAGCAGTTTTTCGGGACAGGTGCTCGAGCAGTACTTC
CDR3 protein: CASSFSGQVLEQYF

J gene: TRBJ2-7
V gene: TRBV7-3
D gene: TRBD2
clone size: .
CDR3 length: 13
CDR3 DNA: TGTGCCAGCAGCCAGACTAGCGGGAGTTACCCGTACTTC
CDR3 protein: CASSQTSGSYPYF

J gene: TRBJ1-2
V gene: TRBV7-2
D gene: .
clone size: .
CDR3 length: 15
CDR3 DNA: TGTGCCAGCAGCTTAGACCGACAGAGATCGTATGGCTACACCTTC
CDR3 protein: CASSLDRQRSYGYTF

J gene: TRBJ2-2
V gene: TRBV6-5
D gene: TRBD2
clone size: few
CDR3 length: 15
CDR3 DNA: TGTGCCACTTTCCTTAGCGGGAGTATCACCGGGGAGCTGTTTTTT
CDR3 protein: CATFLSGSITGELFF

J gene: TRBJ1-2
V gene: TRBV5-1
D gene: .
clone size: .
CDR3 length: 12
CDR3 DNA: TGCGCCAGCAGCGTCGACGGGTATGGCTACACCTTC
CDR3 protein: CASSVDGYGYTF

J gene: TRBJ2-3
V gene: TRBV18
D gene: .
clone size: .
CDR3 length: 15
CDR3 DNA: TGTGCCAGCTCCGAAGGGGCTTCTAGCACAGATACGCAGTATTTT
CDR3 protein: CASSEGASSTDTQYF

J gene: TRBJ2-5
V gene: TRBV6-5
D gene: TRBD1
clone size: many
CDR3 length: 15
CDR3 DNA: TGTGCCAGCAGCGCACCGGGACAGGGAAGAGAGACCCAGTACTTC
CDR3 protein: CASSAPGQGRETQYF

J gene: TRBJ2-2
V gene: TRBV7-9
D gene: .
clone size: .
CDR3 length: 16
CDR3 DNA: TGTGCCAGCAGCTTAGGGTCGCCGGCGAACACCGGGGAGCTGTTTTTT
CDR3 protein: CASSLGSPANTGELFF

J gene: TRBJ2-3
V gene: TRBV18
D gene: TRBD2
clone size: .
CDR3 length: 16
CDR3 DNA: TGTGCCAGCTCACCCCGGGCTAGCGGGAGCGCAGATACGCAGTATTTT
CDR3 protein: CASSPRASGSADTQYF

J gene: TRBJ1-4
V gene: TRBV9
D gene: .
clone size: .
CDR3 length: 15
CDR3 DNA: TGTGCCAGCAGCCGCACGGGTGGTCTCAATGAAAAACTGTTTTTT
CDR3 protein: CASSRTGGLNEKLFF

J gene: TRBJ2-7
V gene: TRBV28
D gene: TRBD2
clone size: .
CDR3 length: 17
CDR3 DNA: TGTGCCAGCAACCAACCGGGGCTAGCGGGAGTGAAATACGAGCAGTACTTC
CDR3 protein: CASNQPGLAGVKYEQYF

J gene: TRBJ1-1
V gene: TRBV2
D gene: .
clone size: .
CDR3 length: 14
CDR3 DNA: TGTGCCAGCAGCGCCGGGACACCGAACACTGAAGCTTTCTTT
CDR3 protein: CASSAGTPNTEAFF

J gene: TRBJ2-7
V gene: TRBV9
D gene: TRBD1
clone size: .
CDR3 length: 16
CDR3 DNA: TGTGCCAGCAGCTCTAGCCCATATAACAGGGGCCACGAGCAGTACTTC
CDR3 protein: CASSSSPYNRGHEQYF

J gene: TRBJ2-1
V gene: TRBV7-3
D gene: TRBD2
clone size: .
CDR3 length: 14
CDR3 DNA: TGTGCCAGCAGCTTAATGGGGACTAGTCATGAGCAGTTCTTC
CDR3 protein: CASSLMGTSHEQFF

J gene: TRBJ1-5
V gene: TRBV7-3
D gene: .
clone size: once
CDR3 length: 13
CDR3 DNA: TGTGCCAGCAGCCAAGGGCGGGGTCAGCCCCAGCATTTT
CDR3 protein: CASSQGRGQPQHF

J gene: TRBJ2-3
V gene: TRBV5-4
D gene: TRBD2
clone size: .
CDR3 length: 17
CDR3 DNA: TGTGCCAGCAGCTTGGGGGGACTAGCGGGACACACAGATACGCAGTATTTT
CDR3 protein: CASSLGGLAGHTDTQYF

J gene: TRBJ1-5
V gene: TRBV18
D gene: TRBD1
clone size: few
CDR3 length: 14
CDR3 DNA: TGTGCCAGCTCACCCGGGACAGAGGATCAGCCCCAGCATTTT
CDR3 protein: CASSPGTEDQPQHF

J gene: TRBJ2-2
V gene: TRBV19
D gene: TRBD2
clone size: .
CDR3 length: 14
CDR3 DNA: TGTGCCAGTAGTATAGAGGCGGGAGTGGGGGAGCTGTTTTTT
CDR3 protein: CASSIEAGVGELFF

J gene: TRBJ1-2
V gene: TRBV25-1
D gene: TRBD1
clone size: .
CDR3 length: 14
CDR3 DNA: TGTGCCAGCAGGGGACAGGGGGCTTTTCGTGGCTACACCTTC
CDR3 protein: CASRGQGAFRGYTF

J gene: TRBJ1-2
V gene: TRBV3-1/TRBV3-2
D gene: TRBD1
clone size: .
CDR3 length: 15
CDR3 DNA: TGTGCCAGCAGCCCCGTACTAGGGGGCGGAGATCGCTACACCTTC
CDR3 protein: CASSPVLGGGDRYTF

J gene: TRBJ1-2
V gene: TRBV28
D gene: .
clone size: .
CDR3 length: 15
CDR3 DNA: TGTGCCAGCAATTCCAAACCTTGGAGGTACTATGGCTACACCTTC
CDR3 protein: CASNSKPWRYYGYTF

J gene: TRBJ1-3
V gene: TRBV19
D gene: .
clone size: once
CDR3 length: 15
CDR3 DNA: TGTGCCAGTATCGATAGCCCAGGGGCTGGAAACACCATATATTTT
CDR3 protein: CASIDSPGAGNTIYF

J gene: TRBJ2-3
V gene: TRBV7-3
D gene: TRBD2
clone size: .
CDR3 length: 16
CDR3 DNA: TGTGCCAGCAGCTTACAGGGACTAGCGTACACAGATACGCAGTATTTT
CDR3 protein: CASSLQGLAYTDTQYF

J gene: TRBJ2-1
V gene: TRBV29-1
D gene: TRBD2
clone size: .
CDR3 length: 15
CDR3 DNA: TGCAGCGTGAGGGGGGCTAGCGGGAGAGGAAGGGAGCAGTTCTTC
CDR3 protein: CSVRGASGRGREQFF

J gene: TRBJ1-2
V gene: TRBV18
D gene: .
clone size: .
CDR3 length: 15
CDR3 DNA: TGTGCCAGCTCACCCGTGGACAGAGCTAACTATGGCTACACCTTC
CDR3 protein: CASSPVDRANYGYTF

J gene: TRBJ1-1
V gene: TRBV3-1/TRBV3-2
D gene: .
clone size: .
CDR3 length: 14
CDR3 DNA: TGTGCCAGCAGCCCGTTAATGAGGCGCACTGAAGCTTTCTTT
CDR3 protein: CASSPLMRRTEAFF

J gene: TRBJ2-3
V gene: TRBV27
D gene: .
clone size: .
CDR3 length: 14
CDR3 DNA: TGTGCCAGCAGTATCACAGGGAGCACAGATACGCAGTATTTT
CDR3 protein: CASSITGSTDTQYF

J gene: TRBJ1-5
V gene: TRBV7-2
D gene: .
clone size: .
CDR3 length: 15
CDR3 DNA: TGTGCCAGCAGTAGGGACCGGGGACTCAATCAGCCCCAGCATTTT
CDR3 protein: CASSRDRGLNQPQHF

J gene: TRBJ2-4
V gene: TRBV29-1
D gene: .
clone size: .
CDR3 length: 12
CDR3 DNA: TGCAGCGTGGACACTGGCAAAAACATTCAGTACTTC
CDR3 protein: CSVDTGKNIQYF

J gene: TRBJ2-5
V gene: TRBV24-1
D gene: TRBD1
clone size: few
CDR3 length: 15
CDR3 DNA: TGTGCCACCAGTGTAGGGACAGGGGGTAGGGAGACCCAGTACTTC
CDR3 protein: CATSVGTGGRETQYF

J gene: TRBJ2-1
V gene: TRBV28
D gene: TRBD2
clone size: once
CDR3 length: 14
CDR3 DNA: TGTGCCAGCAGTTTCAGCGGGAGGATCCATGAGCAGTTCTTC
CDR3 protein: CASSFSGRIHEQFF

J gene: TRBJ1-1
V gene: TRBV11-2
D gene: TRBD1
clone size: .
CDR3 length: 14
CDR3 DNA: TGTGCCAGCCGGTTCACAGGGGGTTCTACTGAAGCTTTCTTT
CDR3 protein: CASRFTGGSTEAFF

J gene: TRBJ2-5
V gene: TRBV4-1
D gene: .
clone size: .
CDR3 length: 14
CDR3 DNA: TGCGCCAGCAGCCGACAGGTACACCAAGAGACCCAGTACTTC
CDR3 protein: CASSRQVHQETQYF

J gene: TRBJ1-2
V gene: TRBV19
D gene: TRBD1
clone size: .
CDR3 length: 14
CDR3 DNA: TGTGCCAGTAGTATCGACAGGGGGAACTATGGCTACACCTTC
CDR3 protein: CASSIDRGNYGYTF

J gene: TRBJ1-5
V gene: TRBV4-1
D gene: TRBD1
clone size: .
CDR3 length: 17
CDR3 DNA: TGCGCCAGCAGCCAAGACCCGGGACAGGGTGGCAATCAGCCCCAGCATTTT
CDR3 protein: CASSQDPGQGGNQPQHF

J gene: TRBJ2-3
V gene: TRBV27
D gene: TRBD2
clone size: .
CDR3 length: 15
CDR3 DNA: TGTGCCAGCAGTTTAGGGACTACACACTGGGATACGCAGTATTTT
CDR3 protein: CASSLGTTHWDTQYF

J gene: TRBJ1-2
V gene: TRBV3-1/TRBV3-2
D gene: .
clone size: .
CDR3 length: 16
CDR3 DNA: TGTGCCAGCAGCCTCTATCAGCGGGGGATAGACTATGGCTACACCTTC
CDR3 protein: CASSLYQRGIDYGYTF

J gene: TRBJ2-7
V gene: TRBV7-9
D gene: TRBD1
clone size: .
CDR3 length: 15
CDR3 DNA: TGTGCCAGCAGCCCAGGGACAGGGTTGGTAGACGAGCAGTACTTC
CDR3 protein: CASSPGTGLVDEQYF

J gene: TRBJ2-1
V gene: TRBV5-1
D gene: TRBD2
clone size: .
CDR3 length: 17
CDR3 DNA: TGCGCCAGCAGCCTGGGCCTCCTAGCGGGAATAAGGAATGAGCAGTTCTTC
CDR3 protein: CASSLGLLAGIRNEQFF